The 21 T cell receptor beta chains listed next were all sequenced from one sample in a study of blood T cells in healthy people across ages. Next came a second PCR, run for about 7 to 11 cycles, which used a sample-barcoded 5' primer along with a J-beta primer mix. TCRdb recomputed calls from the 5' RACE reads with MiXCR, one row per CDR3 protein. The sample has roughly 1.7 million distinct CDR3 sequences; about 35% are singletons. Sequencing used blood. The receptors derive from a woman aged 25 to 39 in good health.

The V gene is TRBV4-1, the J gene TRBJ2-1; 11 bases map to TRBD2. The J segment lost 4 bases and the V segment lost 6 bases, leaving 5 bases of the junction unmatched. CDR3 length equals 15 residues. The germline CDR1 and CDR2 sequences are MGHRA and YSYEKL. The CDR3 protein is CASRPASGGYNEQFF. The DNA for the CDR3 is TGCGCCAGCAGGCCAGCTAGCGGGGGGTACAATGAGCAGTTCTTC.

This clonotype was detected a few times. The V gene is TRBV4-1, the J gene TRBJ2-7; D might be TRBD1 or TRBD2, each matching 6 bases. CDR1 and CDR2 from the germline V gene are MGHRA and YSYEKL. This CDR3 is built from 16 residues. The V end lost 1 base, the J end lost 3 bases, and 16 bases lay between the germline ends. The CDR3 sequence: CASSQGVRGASYEQYF. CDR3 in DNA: TGCGCCAGCAGCCAAGGGGTGAGGGGGGCGAGCTACGAGCAGTACTTC.

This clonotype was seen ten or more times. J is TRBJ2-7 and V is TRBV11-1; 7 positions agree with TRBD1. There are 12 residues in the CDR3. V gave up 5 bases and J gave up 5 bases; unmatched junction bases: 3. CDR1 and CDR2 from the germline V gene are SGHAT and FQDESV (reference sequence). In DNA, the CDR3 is TGTGCCAGCAGCACAGACAGGGACGAGCAGTACTTC. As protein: CASSTDRDEQYF.

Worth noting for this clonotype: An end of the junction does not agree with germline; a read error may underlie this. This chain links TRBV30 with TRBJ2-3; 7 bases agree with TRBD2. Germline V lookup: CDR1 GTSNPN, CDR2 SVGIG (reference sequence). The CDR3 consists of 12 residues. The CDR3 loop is CGRAGESDTQYF. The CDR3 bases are TGCGGACGGGCGGGGGAATCAGATACGCAGTATTTT.

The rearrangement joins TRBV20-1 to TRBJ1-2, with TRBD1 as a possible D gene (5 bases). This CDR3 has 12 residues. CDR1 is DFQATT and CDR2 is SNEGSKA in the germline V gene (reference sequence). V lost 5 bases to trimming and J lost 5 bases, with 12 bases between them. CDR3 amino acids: CSASGRGYGYTF. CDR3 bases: TGCAGTGCTTCCGGCCGGGGGTATGGCTACACCTTC.

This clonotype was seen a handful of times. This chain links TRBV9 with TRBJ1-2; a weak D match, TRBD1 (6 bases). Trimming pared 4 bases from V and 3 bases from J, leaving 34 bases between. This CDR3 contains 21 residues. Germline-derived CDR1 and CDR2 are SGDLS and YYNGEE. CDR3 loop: CASSPRRGGTLKLDDDYGYTF. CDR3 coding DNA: TGTGCCAGCAGCCCTAGGAGGGGGGGGACACTAAAATTGGATGATGACTATGGCTACACCTTC.

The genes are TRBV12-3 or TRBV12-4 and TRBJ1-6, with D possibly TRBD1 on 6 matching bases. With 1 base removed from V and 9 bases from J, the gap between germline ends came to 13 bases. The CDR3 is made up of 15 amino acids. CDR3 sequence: CASSLGLQGTSPLHF. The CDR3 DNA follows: TGTGCCAGCAGTTTAGGTCTACAGGGCACTTCACCCCTCCACTTT.

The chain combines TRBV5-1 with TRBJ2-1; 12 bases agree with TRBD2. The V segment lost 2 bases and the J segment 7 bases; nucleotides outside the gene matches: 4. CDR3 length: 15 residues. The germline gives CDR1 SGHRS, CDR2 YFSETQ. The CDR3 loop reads CASSFRLAGDNEQFF. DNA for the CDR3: TGCGCCAGCAGCTTTCGACTAGCGGGAGATAATGAGCAGTTCTTC.

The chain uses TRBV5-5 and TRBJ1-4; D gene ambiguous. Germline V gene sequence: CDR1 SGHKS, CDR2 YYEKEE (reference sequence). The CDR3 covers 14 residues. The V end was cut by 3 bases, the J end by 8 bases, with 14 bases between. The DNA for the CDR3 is TGTGCCAGCAGCTCGGTGGCAGCAAGGGAAAAACTGTTTTTT. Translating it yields CASSSVAAREKLFF.

CDR3 amino acids: CASSLTPGHYSYNEQFF. The CDR3 DNA follows: TGCGCCAGCAGCCTTACACCGGGACACTACTCCTACAATGAGCAGTTCTTC. The chain is built from TRBV4-1 and TRBJ2-1; D is perhaps TRBD1 (6 bases). CDR3 size: 17 residues. CDR1 is MGHRA, CDR2 YSYEKL, per germline. V was clipped by 4 bases and J by 0 bases, with 16 bases between them.

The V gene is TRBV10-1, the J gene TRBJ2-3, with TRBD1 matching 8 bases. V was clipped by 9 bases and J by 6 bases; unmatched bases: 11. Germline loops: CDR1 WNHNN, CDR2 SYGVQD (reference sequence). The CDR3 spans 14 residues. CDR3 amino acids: CARTDRAPRDTQYF. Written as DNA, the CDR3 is TGCGCCAGAACGGACAGGGCCCCCAGGGATACGCAGTATTTT.

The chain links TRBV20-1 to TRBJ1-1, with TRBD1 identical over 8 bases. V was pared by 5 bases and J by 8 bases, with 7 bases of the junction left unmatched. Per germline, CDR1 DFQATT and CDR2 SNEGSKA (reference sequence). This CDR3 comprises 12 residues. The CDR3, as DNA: TGCAGTGCTTCCCCATGGGACAGGGAAGCTTTCTTT. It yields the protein CSASPWDREAFF.

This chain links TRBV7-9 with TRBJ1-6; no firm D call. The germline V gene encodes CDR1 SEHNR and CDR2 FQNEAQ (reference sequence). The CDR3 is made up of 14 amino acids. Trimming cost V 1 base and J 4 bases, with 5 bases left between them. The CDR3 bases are TGTGCCAGCAGCTTAGAATCTTATAATTCACCCCTCCACTTT. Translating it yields CASSLESYNSPLHF.

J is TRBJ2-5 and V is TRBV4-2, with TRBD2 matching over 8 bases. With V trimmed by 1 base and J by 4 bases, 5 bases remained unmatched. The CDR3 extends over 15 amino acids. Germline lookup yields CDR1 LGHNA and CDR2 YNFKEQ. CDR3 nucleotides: TGTGCCAGCAGCCAAGGGGAGCGGGAGAGAGAGACCCAGTACTTC. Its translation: CASSQGERERETQYF.

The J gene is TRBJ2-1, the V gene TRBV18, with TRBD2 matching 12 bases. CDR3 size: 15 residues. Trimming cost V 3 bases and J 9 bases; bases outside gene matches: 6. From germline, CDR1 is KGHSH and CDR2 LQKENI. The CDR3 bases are TGTGCCAGCTCACCCCGACTAGCGGGAGAGGGTGAGCAGTTCTTC. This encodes CASSPRLAGEGEQFF. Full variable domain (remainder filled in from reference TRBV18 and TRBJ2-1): NAGVMQNPRHLVRRRGQEARLRCSPMKGHSHVYWYRQLPEEGLKFMVYLQKENIIDESGMPKERFSAEFPKEGPSILRIQQVVRGDSAAYFCASSPRLAGEGEQFFGPGTRLTVL.

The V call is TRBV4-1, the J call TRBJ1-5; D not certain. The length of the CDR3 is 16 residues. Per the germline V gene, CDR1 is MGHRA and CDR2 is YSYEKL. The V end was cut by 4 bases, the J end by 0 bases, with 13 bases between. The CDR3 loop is CASSPAGSYSNQPQHF. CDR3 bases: TGCGCCAGCAGCCCCGCGGGGAGCTATAGCAATCAGCCCCAGCATTTT.

The CDR3 DNA reads as TGTGCCAGTAGTATATCACCGGGAGTTTCCTACAATGAGCAGTTCTTC. Translating it yields CASSISPGVSYNEQFF. The V and J genes are TRBV19 and TRBJ2-1; TRBD2 is a possible D gene (6 bases). The CDR3 spans 16 residues. Per germline, CDR1 LNHDA and CDR2 SQIVND (reference sequence). V gave up 2 bases and J gave up 1 base, with 12 bases separating them.

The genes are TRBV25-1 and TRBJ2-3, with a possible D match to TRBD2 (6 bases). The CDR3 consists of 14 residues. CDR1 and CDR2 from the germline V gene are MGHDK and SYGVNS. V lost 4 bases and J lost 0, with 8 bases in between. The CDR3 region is CASSGGISTDTQYF. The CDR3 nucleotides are TGTGCCAGCAGTGGCGGGATTAGCACAGATACGCAGTATTTT. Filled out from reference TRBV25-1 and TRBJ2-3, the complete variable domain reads EADIYQTPRYLVIGTGKKITLECSQTMGHDKMYWYQQDPGMELHLIHYSYGVNSTEKGDLSSESTVSRIRTEHFPLTLESARPSHTSQYLCASSGGISTDTQYFGPGTRLTVL.

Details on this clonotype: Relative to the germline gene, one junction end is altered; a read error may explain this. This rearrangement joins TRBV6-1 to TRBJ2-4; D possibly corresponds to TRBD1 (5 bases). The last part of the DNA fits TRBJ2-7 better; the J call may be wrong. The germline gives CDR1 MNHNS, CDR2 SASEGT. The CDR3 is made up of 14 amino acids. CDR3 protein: CASIERGRSYEQYF. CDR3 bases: TGTGCCAGCATTGAAAGGGGCAGATCCTACGAGCAGTACTTC.

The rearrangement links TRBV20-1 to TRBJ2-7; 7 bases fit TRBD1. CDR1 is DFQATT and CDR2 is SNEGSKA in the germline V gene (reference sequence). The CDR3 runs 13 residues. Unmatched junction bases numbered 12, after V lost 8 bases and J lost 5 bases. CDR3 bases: TGCAGTAGTAGGACAGGCGCAGTCGACGAGCAGTACTTC. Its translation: CSSRTGAVDEQYF.

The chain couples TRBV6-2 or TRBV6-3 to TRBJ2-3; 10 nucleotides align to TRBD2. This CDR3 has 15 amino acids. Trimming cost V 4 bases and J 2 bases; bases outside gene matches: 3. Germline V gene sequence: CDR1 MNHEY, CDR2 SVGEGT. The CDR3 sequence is CASSSGLAATDTQYF. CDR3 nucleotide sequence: TGTGCCAGCAGTTCAGGACTAGCGGCCACAGATACGCAGTATTTT.